The entry below gives a single T cell receptor beta chain sequence along with its context. V lost 4 bases to trimming and J lost 7 bases, with 17 bases between them. The CDR3 contains 16 residues. The V gene's germline CDR1 is MNHEY and CDR2 SVGAGI. The table came from immunoSEQ multiplex PCR; TCRdb's copy has only in-frame clones and leaves some out. The sample has fewer than 200,000 clones; around 88% are singletons. The data originate from a study of T cell responses to AZD1222 COVID-19 vaccine. About the study: Whether given at about 4 or about 12 weeks, second doses were pooled.

The material was peripheral blood, obtained on day 0 of AZD1222 vaccination. The V and J genes are TRBV6-5 and TRBJ1-6, with TRBD1 as a possible D gene (5 bases). This clonotype was sampled from an adult in good health. The chain's CDR3 is CASSWGVPTRNSPLHF. CDR3 coding DNA: TGTGCCAGCAGTTGGGGGGTCCCGACTCGAAATTCACCCCTCCACTTT.